These 18 T cell receptor beta chains share one sample of origin, sequenced in a study of T cell therapy after organ transplantation. Time point meaning: 4-8 weeks after completion of therapy. No antigen has been identified for these receptors. The repertoire was sequenced with immunoSEQ multiplex PCR; TCRdb's copy has only in-frame clones and lacks some. The sample lists 15,000 to 25,000 clones, 81% occurring once. Here the sequenced sample was CD8+ T cells from blood, taken after autologous CMV-specific T cell therapy. These receptors all come from a human patient who had received a solid organ transplant and had CMV disease. Some T cells may be graft donor cells.

The V gene is TRBV30, the J gene TRBJ2-7; D is ambiguous. The V end was cut by 8 bases, the J end by 4 bases, with 15 bases between. CDR3 length: 12 residues. Per the germline V gene, CDR1 is GTSNPN and CDR2 is SVGIG (reference sequence). This chain's CDR3 is CAVSLSGYEQYF. The DNA for the CDR3 is TGTGCCGTATCCTTGTCGGGTTACGAGCAGTACTTC. Variable domain in full (rest from reference TRBV30 and TRBJ2-7): SQTIHQWPATLVQPVGSPLSLECTVEGTSNPNLYWYRQAAGRGLQLLFYSVGIGQISSEVPQNLSASRPQDRQFILSSKKLLLSDSGFYLCAVSLSGYEQYFGPGTRLTVT.

The table lists this clone with a few counts. V usage is TRBV2 and J usage is TRBJ2-7, with TRBD2 matching 7 bases. Losses at the gene ends were 5 bases for V and 4 bases for J; bases not matched to a gene: 5. CDR1 and CDR2 from the germline V gene are SNHLY and FYNNEI. The CDR3 sequence is 13 residues long. The CDR3: CASSSLAVYEQYF. CDR3 coding DNA: TGTGCCAGCAGTTCCCTAGCGGTATACGAGCAGTACTTC. The full variable domain, completed using reference TRBV2 and TRBJ2-7, is EPEVTQTPSHQVTQMGQEVILRCVPISNHLYFYWYRQILGQKVEFLVSFYNNEISEKSEIFDDQFSVERPDGSNFTLKIRSTKLEDSAMYFCASSSLAVYEQYFGPGTRLTVT.

The V gene is TRBV4-1, the J gene TRBJ1-1, with 8 positions matching TRBD1. Germline CDR1 reads MGHRA; CDR2 reads YSYEKL. This CDR3 region has 16 residues. V was clipped by 2 bases and J by 7 bases; unmatched bases: 12. The CDR3 sequence: CASSQKTGERNVEAFF. CDR3 coding DNA: TGCGCCAGCAGCCAAAAGACAGGGGAGAGGAACGTTGAAGCTTTCTTT.

This clone was recorded once. V is TRBV7-9 and J is TRBJ1-1; TRBD1 matches at 8 bases. The trim removed 4 bases at V and 6 bases at J, leaving 10 bases unmatched. Germline V gene data show CDR1 as SEHNR and CDR2 as FQNEAQ (reference sequence). The CDR3 totals 15 residues. CDR3 in DNA: TGTGCCAGCAGCTCCGGACAGGGTGTGGTGGCTGAAGCTTTCTTT. Its protein is CASSSGQGVVAEAFF.

The table lists this clone with a count of one. The V and J genes are TRBV30 and TRBJ1-2; perhaps TRBD1 as D (5 bases). Trimming pared 5 bases from V and 5 bases from J, leaving 15 bases between. The CDR3 covers 13 residues. Looked up from germline, CDR1 is GTSNPN and CDR2 is SVGIG (reference sequence). CDR3 DNA: TGTGCCTGGGTCGGCGACAGTTCTTATGGCTACACCTTC. Its protein is CAWVGDSSYGYTF.

This chain connects TRBV4-1 to TRBJ1-1; no firm D call. Trimming stripped 2 bases from V and 2 bases from J, with 9 bases between. This CDR3 spans 14 amino acids. CDR1 and CDR2 from the germline V gene are MGHRA and YSYEKL. As DNA, the CDR3 is TGCGCCAGCAGCCAATCGTTGCACAACACTGAAGCTTTCTTT. It codes for CASSQSLHNTEAFF.

V and J are TRBV5-1 and TRBJ2-7; no clear D. Looked up from germline, CDR1 is SGHRS and CDR2 is YFSETQ. This CDR3 comprises 11 residues. V was cut by 2 bases and J by 4 bases, with 4 bases left in between. Here the CDR3 reads CASSFGYEQYF. The CDR3 DNA reads as TGCGCCAGCAGCTTCGGGTACGAGCAGTACTTC. Drawing the rest from reference TRBV5-1 and TRBJ2-7, the complete variable domain is KAGVTQTPRYLIKTRGQQVTLSCSPISGHRSVSWYQQTPGQGLQFLFEYFSETQRNKGNFPGRFSGRQFSNSRSEMNVSTLELGDSALYLCASSFGYEQYFGPGTRLTVT.

This clone was seen once. The chain employs TRBV4-3 and TRBJ2-1; possibly TRBD1 for D (7 bases). The CDR3 is 17 residues long. CDR1 and CDR2 from the germline V gene are LGHNA and YSLEER. The ends were cut back, 0 bases at V and 1 base at J, with 13 bases in the middle. CDR3 sequence (DNA): TGCGCCAGCAGCCAAGATCCCCAGGGGGGATCCTACAATGAGCAGTTCTTC. Translating gives CASSQDPQGGSYNEQFF.

As for this clone: The sample has other DNA sequences that encode this CDR3 too. The chain carries TRBV25-1 and TRBJ2-3; either TRBD1 or TRBD2 may supply D (5 bases each). V was clipped by 2 bases and J by 3 bases, with 6 bases between them. CDR1 and CDR2 (germline): MGHDK, SYGVNS. The CDR3 totals 13 residues. CDR3 protein: CASSEGGTDTQYF. Here the CDR3 DNA reads TGTGCCAGCAGTGAAGGGGGTACAGATACGCAGTATTTT.

This clone was seen only once. This rearrangement joins TRBV5-6 to TRBJ2-7, with D possibly TRBD1 on 6 matching bases. The V gene lost 1 base and the J gene lost 2 bases, with 16 bases spanning the gap. Germline V gene sequence: CDR1 SGHDT, CDR2 YYEEEE. CDR3 length equals 16 residues. CDR3 region: CASSLLMAGDTYEQYF. DNA of the CDR3: TGTGCCAGCAGCTTGCTTATGGCAGGGGATACCTACGAGCAGTACTTC.

This clone was seen more than once but under ten times. The CDR3 coding sequence is TGTGCCAGTAGTGCAGGGGTCGAGCAGTACTTC. As protein: CASSAGVEQYF. V is TRBV19 and J is TRBJ2-7; D might be TRBD1 (6 bases). This CDR3 is 11 amino acids long. Trimming shortened V by 5 bases and J by 6 bases, and 8 bases separated the two germline ends. From germline, CDR1 is LNHDA and CDR2 SQIVND (reference sequence).

The chain is built from TRBV18 and TRBJ2-7; unclear D gene. V was cut by 3 bases and J by 0 bases, with 3 bases left in between. There are 12 residues in the CDR3. Germline V gene data show CDR1 as KGHSH and CDR2 as LQKENI. The CDR3 sequence: CASSPNSYEQYF. The CDR3 DNA follows: TGTGCCAGCTCACCGAACTCCTACGAGCAGTACTTC.

Within the sample, this clone is medium-sized. The rearrangement uses TRBV13 and TRBJ2-3; 11 nucleotides line up with TRBD1. The V gene's germline CDR1 is PRHDT and CDR2 FYEKMQ (reference sequence). Unmatched junction bases numbered 5, after V lost 4 bases and J lost 5 bases. This CDR3 spans 15 amino acids. CDR3 loop: CASSSLGQGEDTQYF. CDR3 sequence (DNA): TGTGCCAGCAGCTCCCTGGGACAGGGGGAAGATACGCAGTATTTT.

J is TRBJ2-3 and V is TRBV18; D gene ambiguous. The CDR3 totals 14 residues. The germline V gene has CDR1 KGHSH and CDR2 LQKENI. The V gene lost 3 bases and the J gene lost 4 bases, with 11 bases spanning the gap. The CDR3: CASSPQNWADTQYF. In DNA form, the CDR3 reads TGTGCCAGCTCACCCCAGAACTGGGCAGATACGCAGTATTTT.

The CDR3 sequence is CASSARDYNEQFF. The CDR3 DNA is TGTGCCAGCAGTGCGAGGGACTACAATGAGCAGTTCTTC. The V and J genes are TRBV6-4 and TRBJ2-1, with a possible D match to TRBD2 (5 bases). Trimming took off 4 bases at V and 3 bases at J, with 7 bases between the two ends. Germline V gene sequence: CDR1 MRHNA, CDR2 SNTAGT. This CDR3 spans 13 amino acids.

The chain links TRBV12-5 to TRBJ2-7, with TRBD2 matching 7 bases. V trimming: 0 bases; J trimming: 0 bases; junction bases outside the gene matches: 8. CDR3 length: 17 amino acids. Germline loops: CDR1 LGHNT, CDR2 FRNRAP. The CDR3 nucleotides read TGTGCTAGTGGTTTGGTACTAGGGAGCGGGACCTCCTACGAGCAGTACTTC. Its protein is CASGLVLGSGTSYEQYF.

The chain combines TRBV5-6 with TRBJ1-2; 8 nucleotides agree with TRBD1. With V trimmed by 8 bases and J by 2 bases, 11 bases remained unmatched. Germline V gene sequence: CDR1 SGHDT, CDR2 YYEEEE. The CDR3 is 15 amino acids. This chain's CDR3 is CASLKWDRLNYGYTF. CDR3 nucleotide sequence: TGTGCCAGTCTTAAATGGGACAGGCTAAACTATGGCTACACCTTC.

This chain joins TRBV4-1 and TRBJ1-4; the D gene is possibly TRBD1 (5 bases). The germline V gene has CDR1 MGHRA and CDR2 YSYEKL. The ends were cut back, 4 bases at V and 2 bases at J, with 20 bases in the middle. CDR3 length: 18 amino acids. Here the CDR3 reads CASSPYRGSGATNEKLFF. In DNA form, the CDR3 reads TGCGCCAGCAGCCCGTACCGGGGGAGTGGGGCGACTAATGAAAAACTGTTTTTT.